These T cell receptor beta chains were read from a single sample in a study of low-dose radiotherapy and immunotherapy resistance in tumors. TCRdb independently ran MiXCR on the reads; one entry per CDR3 protein. The top ten clones hold approximately 12% of a sample with tens of thousands of distinct CDR3 sequences, 31% of them seen once. The sequencing used PBMCs, collected before treatment. All receptors come from a female donor with ovarian cancer. CDR3s include the opening cysteine and the closing phenylalanine or tryptophan. The D gene is left open where the match is weak. Clone sizes are given selectively: once, few, many, or a class where the clone is expanded.

TRBD2	TRBV6-1	TRBJ2-1	few	TGTGCCAGCACCGGGACTATCCACAATGAGCAGTTCTTC	CASTGTIHNEQFF
NA	TRBV6-1	TRBJ2-3	many	TGTGCCAGCAGTGCCGCCGGGGGAGCCTCTAGCACAGATACGCAGTATTTT	CASSAAGGASSTDTQYF
TRBD2	TRBV18	TRBJ2-5	many	TGTGCCAGCTCACCCCCTCGGGGGGGCCAAGAGACCCAGTACTTC	CASSPPRGGQETQYF
TRBD1	TRBV4-3	TRBJ2-3	many	TGCGCCAGCAGCCAGGGAGACAGGGGGTACTCAGATACGCAGTATTTT	CASSQGDRGYSDTQYF
TRBD1	TRBV7-9	TRBJ1-2	many	TGTGCCAGCAGCTTAGGGACAGGGAGTGGCTACACCTTC	CASSLGTGSGYTF
NA	TRBV5-1	TRBJ2-1	NA	TGCGCCAGCAGCCCCGAAACGGGCCCCTCCTACAATGAGCAGTTCTTC	CASSPETGPSYNEQFF
NA	TRBV28	TRBJ1-4	NA	TGTGCCAGCAGTCCGAGCCCGGGCGTTAGGGGAAAACTGTTTTTT	CASSPSPGVRGKLFF
TRBD2	TRBV5-8	TRBJ2-1	NA	TGTGCCAGCAGCTTGGGGGGGACTAGCGGGAGGTACAATGAGCAGTTCTTC	CASSLGGTSGRYNEQFF
TRBD2	TRBV6-2/TRBV6-3	TRBJ2-5	many	TGTGCCAGCAGTACGTGGACTAGCGGCCGTCAAGAGACCCAGTACTTC	CASSTWTSGRQETQYF
TRBD2	TRBV5-1	TRBJ2-2	NA	TGCGCCAGCAGCTTCGGGACTAGTGCCACCGGGGAGCTGTTTTTT	CASSFGTSATGELFF
TRBD1	TRBV30	TRBJ2-7	many	TGTGCCTGGAGTCCGGACAGGGGGCTTGGTTACGAGCAGTACTTC	CAWSPDRGLGYEQYF
NA	TRBV19	TRBJ1-2	once	TGTGCCAGTAGCATCGGGGGCAGATCGTCTAACTATGGCTACACCTTC	CASSIGGRSSNYGYTF
TRBD2	TRBV4-1	TRBJ2-3	many	TGCGCCAGCAGCCAAGATTCAGCGGGAGAGACAGATACGCAGTATTTT	CASSQDSAGETDTQYF
TRBD1	TRBV2	TRBJ1-5	many	TGTGCCAGCAGTCGGGACAGGGCTTCTTATCAGCCCCAGCATTTT	CASSRDRASYQPQHF
NA	TRBV5-3	TRBJ1-2	few	TGTGCCAGCAGCTTGAAGGGTACCTATGGCTACACCTTC	CASSLKGTYGYTF
TRBD2	TRBV6-2/TRBV6-3	TRBJ2-1	many	TGTGCCAGCAGTTACGTAGCGGGAGTCAATGAGCAGTTCTTC	CASSYVAGVNEQFF
TRBD1	TRBV9	TRBJ2-1	few	TGTGCCAGCAGCGCCCAGGGGGCGAGAAATGAGCAGTTCTTC	CASSAQGARNEQFF
NA	TRBV19	TRBJ2-7	many	TGTGCCCCTCGGACGAGGGACAAACGAAGCGAGCAGTACTTC	CAPRTRDKRSEQYF
TRBD2	TRBV4-3	TRBJ2-1	many	TGCGCCAGCAGCCAGTACCCGGCTAGCGGGAGGGGTTACAATGAGCAGTTCTTC	CASSQYPASGRGYNEQFF